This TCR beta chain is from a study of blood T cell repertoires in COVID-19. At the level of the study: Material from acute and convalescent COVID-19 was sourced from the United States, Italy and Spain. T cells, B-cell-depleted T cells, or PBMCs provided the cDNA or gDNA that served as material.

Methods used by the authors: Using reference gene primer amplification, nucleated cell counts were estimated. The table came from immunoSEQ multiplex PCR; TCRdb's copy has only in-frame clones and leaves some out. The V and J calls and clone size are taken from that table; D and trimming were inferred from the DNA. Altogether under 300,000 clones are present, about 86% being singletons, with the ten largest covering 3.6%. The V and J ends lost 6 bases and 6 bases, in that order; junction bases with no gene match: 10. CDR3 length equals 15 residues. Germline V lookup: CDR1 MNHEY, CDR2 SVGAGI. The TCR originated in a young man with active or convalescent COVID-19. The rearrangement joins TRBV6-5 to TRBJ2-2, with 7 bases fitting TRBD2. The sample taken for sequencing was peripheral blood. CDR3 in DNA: TGTGCCAGCAGGAACACACTAGCGTTTGCCGGGGAGCTGTTTTTT. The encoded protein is CASRNTLAFAGELFF.